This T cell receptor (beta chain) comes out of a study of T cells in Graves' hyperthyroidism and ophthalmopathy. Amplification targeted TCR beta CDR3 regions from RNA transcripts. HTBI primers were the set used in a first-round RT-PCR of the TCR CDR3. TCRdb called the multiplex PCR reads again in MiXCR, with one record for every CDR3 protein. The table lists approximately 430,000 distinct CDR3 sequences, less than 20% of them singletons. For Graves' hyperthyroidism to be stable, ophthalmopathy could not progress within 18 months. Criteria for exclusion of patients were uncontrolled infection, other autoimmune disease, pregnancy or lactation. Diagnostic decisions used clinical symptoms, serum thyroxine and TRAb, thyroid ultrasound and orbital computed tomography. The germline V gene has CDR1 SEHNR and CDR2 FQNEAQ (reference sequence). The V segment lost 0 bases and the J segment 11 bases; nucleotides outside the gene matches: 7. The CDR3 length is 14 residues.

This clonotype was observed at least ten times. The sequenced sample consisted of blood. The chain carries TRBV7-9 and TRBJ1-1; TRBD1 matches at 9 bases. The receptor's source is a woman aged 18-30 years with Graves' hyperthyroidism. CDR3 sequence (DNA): TGTGCCAGCAGCTTAGCGAGGGGACAGGGTTTGGCTTTCTTT. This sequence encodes CASSLARGQGLAFF.